Below are 31 T cell receptor beta chains sequenced from a single sample in a study of blood T cell repertoires in COVID-19. Measured with immunoSEQ multiplex PCR; TCRdb has only the in-frame clones, and not every one. The sample contains around 270,000 clones, 84% of which appear only once. Sample: peripheral blood. The receptors were gathered from a woman in her forties who had recovered from COVID-19.

The chain couples TRBV18 to TRBJ1-1, with 8 bases fitting TRBD1. Looked up from germline, CDR1 is KGHSH and CDR2 is LQKENI. The CDR3 spans 16 residues. The V and J ends lost 1 base and 5 bases, in that order; junction bases with no gene match: 9. The CDR3 DNA reads TGTGCCAGCTCACCACAAACAGGGGGGTCGGAGACTGAAGCTTTCTTT. Protein product: CASSPQTGGSETEAFF.

V is TRBV7-9 and J is TRBJ1-4; unclear D gene. The V end was cut by 3 bases, the J end by 3 bases, with 8 bases between. The CDR3 runs to 14 residues. Germline CDR1 and CDR2: SEHNR and FQNEAQ (reference sequence). The CDR3 DNA is TGTGCCAGCAGCTTGGTGGAGGCTAATGAAAAACTGTTTTTT. This sequence encodes CASSLVEANEKLFF.

The rearrangement joins TRBV6-5 to TRBJ1-1, with D possibly being TRBD1 (5 bases). Germline V gives CDR1 MNHEY, CDR2 SVGAGI. V lost 2 bases and J lost 4, with 14 bases in between. The CDR3 is made up of 15 amino acids. CDR3 in DNA: TGTGCCAGCAGTTACGTGAGGTGGGGGGGCACTGAAGCTTTCTTT. Protein: CASSYVRWGGTEAFF.

The chain is built from TRBV6-5 and TRBJ1-5; D is uncertain. V was shortened by 0 bases and J by 2 bases, with 11 bases between the two germline ends. This CDR3 has 16 residues. Germline-derived CDR1 and CDR2 are MNHEY and SVGAGI. The DNA of the CDR3 is TGTGCCAGCAGTTACTCGAAGCCCGGGGGCAATCAGCCCCAGCATTTT. Encoded protein: CASSYSKPGGNQPQHF.

This chain uses TRBV30 with TRBJ2-5; D possibly corresponds to TRBD2 (5 bases). Germline V gene data show CDR1 as GTSNPN and CDR2 as SVGIG (reference sequence). This CDR3 is 12 amino acids long. V lost 2 bases, J lost 3 bases, and 7 bases lay in between. In DNA, the CDR3 is TGTGCCTGGAGTTTCGGGGAAGAGACCCAGTACTTC. Translating it yields CAWSFGEETQYF.

The chain recombines TRBV2 with TRBJ2-2; a weak D match, TRBD2 (5 bases). CDR3 size: 15 residues. Germline-derived CDR1 and CDR2 are SNHLY and FYNNEI. Between the trimmed V and J ends, which lost 4 bases and 0 bases, there was a span of 9 bases. The CDR3 nucleotides read TGTGCCAGCAGTGCTGAGGGCGCGAACACCGGGGAGCTGTTTTTT. Its protein is CASSAEGANTGELFF.

The rearrangement joins TRBV28 to TRBJ1-4; D is undetermined. CDR1 MDHEN and CDR2 SYDVKM come from the germline V gene. This CDR3 contains 14 residues. V lost 6 bases, J lost 4 bases, and 12 bases lay in between. The chain's CDR3 is CASRTSGFNEKLFF. DNA of the CDR3: TGTGCCAGCAGAACTTCAGGTTTTAATGAAAAACTGTTTTTT.

V usage is TRBV10-3 and J usage is TRBJ1-1, with 8 bases identical to TRBD1. The V and J ends lost 10 bases and 3 bases, in that order; junction bases with no gene match: 10. The V gene's germline CDR1 is ENHRY and CDR2 SYGVKD. There are 14 residues in the CDR3. Here the CDR3 reads CATKRLTGDTEAFF. The CDR3 coding sequence is TGTGCCACCAAGAGGTTGACAGGGGACACTGAAGCTTTCTTT.

J is TRBJ2-1 and V is TRBV7-9; D is uncertain. The CDR3 is 12 residues long. Germline CDR1 SEHNR, CDR2 FQNEAQ (reference sequence). V lost 5 bases to trimming and J lost 10 bases, with 12 bases between them. CDR3 sequence: CASSLSLGEQFF. The CDR3 DNA follows: TGTGCCAGCAGCCTATCACTGGGCGAGCAGTTCTTC.

The J gene is TRBJ2-3, the V gene TRBV5-1; perhaps TRBD2 as D (5 bases). Germline CDR1 and CDR2: SGHRS and YFSETQ. Trimming removed 9 bases at V and 0 bases at J, with 17 bases between. The length of the CDR3 is 15 residues. Written as DNA, the CDR3 is TGCGCCACGGCCGATACGGGGTTTAGCACAGATACGCAGTATTTT. It encodes CATADTGFSTDTQYF.

V is TRBV10-3 and J is TRBJ1-1, with D unclear. Germline loops: CDR1 ENHRY, CDR2 SYGVKD. V shed 0 bases and J shed 5 bases, with 7 bases lying between them. This CDR3 contains 13 residues. CDR3 sequence: CAISESTVTEAFF. The DNA for the CDR3 is TGTGCCATCAGTGAGTCAACAGTTACTGAAGCTTTCTTT.

The CDR3 coding sequence is TGTGCCAGGAAGGGGGCGGGCGGGGAGCTGTTTTTT. It encodes CARKGAGGELFF. The chain is built from TRBV7-2 and TRBJ2-2; 7 bases agree with TRBD1. This CDR3 is 12 amino acids long. The germline CDR1 and CDR2 sequences are SGHTA and FQGNSA. V was clipped by 9 bases and J by 7 bases; unmatched bases: 5.

This chain uses TRBV30 with TRBJ2-2; 9 nucleotides agree with TRBD2. CDR1 and CDR2 from the germline V gene are GTSNPN and SVGIG (reference sequence). The CDR3 runs to 14 residues. With V trimmed by 3 bases and J by 4 bases, 3 bases remained unmatched. CDR3 amino acids: CAWRAGLATGELFF. CDR3 nucleotides: TGTGCCTGGAGGGCGGGACTAGCCACCGGGGAGCTGTTTTTT.

V gene TRBV2 combines with J gene TRBJ1-2; tentatively, D is TRBD1 (5 bases). V dropped 3 bases and J dropped 4 bases, with 12 bases sitting between them. The CDR3 loop spans 14 amino acids. The germline gives CDR1 SNHLY, CDR2 FYNNEI. DNA for the CDR3: TGTGCCAGCAGTGATGGGGCAGACCTCTATGGCTACACCTTC. It is translated as CASSDGADLYGYTF.

The J gene is TRBJ2-1, the V gene TRBV24-1; the D gene is possibly TRBD2 (5 bases). CDR3 length equals 14 residues. The V gene lost 8 bases and the J gene lost 0 bases, with 10 bases spanning the gap. Germline CDR1 is KGHDR and CDR2 is SFDVKD. CDR3 in amino acids: CATTEGSSYNEQFF. DNA of the CDR3: TGTGCCACCACCGAGGGCAGCTCCTACAATGAGCAGTTCTTC.

The rearrangement links TRBV28 to TRBJ2-3; D uncertain. Trimming stripped 4 bases from V and 0 bases from J, with 8 bases between. Germline V lookup: CDR1 MDHEN, CDR2 SYDVKM. The CDR3 spans 14 residues. The CDR3 reads CASSSPQSTDTQYF. The CDR3 nucleotides are TGTGCCAGCAGTTCCCCCCAAAGCACAGATACGCAGTATTTT.

The CDR3 DNA is TGTGCCAGCAAAGGGGAGGGGCGGGTTAATCAGCCCCAGCATTTT. The encoded protein is CASKGEGRVNQPQHF. This chain uses TRBV6-5 with TRBJ1-5, with a tentative D call TRBD1 (5 bases). CDR3 length equals 15 residues. Trimming took 7 bases from V and 4 from J, leaving 17 bases between them. Germline V gene sequence: CDR1 MNHEY, CDR2 SVGAGI.

This sequence joins TRBV28 and TRBJ2-1; tentative D call: TRBD2 (6 bases). CDR3 size: 15 residues. Germline CDR1 MDHEN, CDR2 SYDVKM. The V end was cut by 10 bases, the J end by 3 bases, with 19 bases between. As DNA, the CDR3 is TGTGCCAATCGCGCCCGGGGCGGGGACTACAATGAGCAGTTCTTC. It translates to CANRARGGDYNEQFF.

The V gene is TRBV9, the J gene TRBJ2-5; 11 bases are shared with TRBD1. Unmatched junction bases numbered 7, after V lost 4 bases and J lost 5 bases. CDR1 and CDR2 (germline): SGDLS, YYNGEE. The CDR3 runs 15 residues. DNA of the CDR3: TGTGCCAGCAGCATGTGGACAGGGGGCGCGGAGACCCAGTACTTC. This translates into CASSMWTGGAETQYF.

The V and J genes are TRBV4-1 and TRBJ1-4, with no clear D. The germline V gene encodes CDR1 MGHRA and CDR2 YSYEKL. The V end was cut by 8 bases, the J end by 3 bases, with 10 bases between. The CDR3 is 13 amino acids. CDR3 DNA: TGCGCCAGCCAGAGGAGGTCTAATGAAAAACTGTTTTTT. Encoded protein: CASQRRSNEKLFF.

This clone was counted a few times. The chain links TRBV13 to TRBJ1-6, with 10 bases lining up with TRBD1. Germline V gene lookup returns CDR1 PRHDT and CDR2 FYEKMQ (reference sequence). The CDR3 extends over 17 amino acids. V trimming: 5 bases; J trimming: 6 bases; junction bases outside the gene matches: 10. Here the CDR3 reads CASSTRDRGRGNSPLHF. The CDR3 region has the DNA TGTGCCAGCAGCACCCGAGACAGGGGGCGCGGTAATTCACCCCTCCACTTT.

The rearrangement uses TRBV30 and TRBJ2-5, with a weak D call TRBD1 (6 bases). This CDR3 is 13 amino acids long. Trimming took 2 bases from V and 4 from J, leaving 11 bases between them. Germline CDR1 reads GTSNPN; CDR2 reads SVGIG (reference sequence). The CDR3 protein is CAWSTGRPETQYF. In DNA, the CDR3 is TGTGCCTGGAGTACAGGGCGTCCAGAGACCCAGTACTTC.

This chain connects TRBV5-4 to TRBJ2-3, with TRBD2 matching 14 bases. This CDR3 spans 17 amino acids. V gave up 3 bases and J gave up 4 bases; unmatched junction bases: 7. Germline V CDR1 and CDR2: SGHNT, YYREEE (reference sequence). CDR3 bases: TGTGCCAGCAGCTCCGGACTAGCGGGGGGTATCGCAGATACGCAGTATTTT. Translated: CASSSGLAGGIADTQYF.

The chain uses TRBV25-1 and TRBJ2-3; D remains unclear. This CDR3 contains 12 residues. Trimming took 6 bases from V and 0 from J, leaving 4 bases between them. Germline values: CDR1 MGHDK, CDR2 SYGVNS. In DNA form, the CDR3 reads TGTGCCAGCAGGGAGAGCACAGATACGCAGTATTTT. This sequence encodes CASRESTDTQYF.

The CDR3 nucleotides read TGTGCCATCAGTGAGTCGGAGCGGGTTGCCCAGTACTTC. Its protein is CAISESERVAQYF. The rearrangement joins TRBV10-3 to TRBJ2-5; D perhaps matches TRBD2 (6 bases). The V end lost 0 bases, the J end lost 9 bases, and 11 bases lay between the germline ends. The CDR3 is made up of 13 amino acids. CDR1 and CDR2 from the germline V gene are ENHRY and SYGVKD.

In this sample, this clone turned up once. The chain links TRBV19 to TRBJ2-3; D is possibly TRBD1 (7 bases). Looked up from germline, CDR1 is LNHDA and CDR2 is SQIVND (reference sequence). The CDR3 runs to 14 residues. V lost 4 bases to trimming and J lost 3 bases, with 11 bases between them. CDR3 bases: TGTGCCAGTAGTAACAGGGGAGGAACAGATACGCAGTATTTT. This encodes CASSNRGGTDTQYF.

The chain has TRBV7-3 and TRBJ2-3; 8 bases align to TRBD2. The V gene's germline CDR1 is SGHTA and CDR2 FQGTGA. Trimming cost V 6 bases and J 6 bases; bases outside gene matches: 8. The CDR3 covers 14 residues. CDR3 amino acids: CASRATGGEDTQYF. The CDR3 region has the DNA TGTGCCAGCAGAGCAACGGGAGGGGAGGATACGCAGTATTTT.

The chain uses TRBV28 and TRBJ1-2, with D tentatively TRBD1 (6 bases). Germline V gene data show CDR1 as MDHEN and CDR2 as SYDVKM. The length of the CDR3 is 18 residues. Between the trimmed V and J ends, which lost 4 bases and 0 bases, there was a span of 21 bases. CDR3 protein: CASSWGASGAGANYGYTF. The CDR3 region has the DNA TGTGCCAGCAGTTGGGGGGCAAGTGGAGCGGGAGCTAACTATGGCTACACCTTC.

J is TRBJ1-4 and V is TRBV28; D is unclear. V was trimmed by 6 bases and J by 3 bases, leaving 8 bases between them. Per germline, CDR1 MDHEN and CDR2 SYDVKM. The CDR3 is made up of 13 amino acids. This CDR3 reads CASRAGANEKLFF. DNA for the CDR3: TGTGCCAGCAGAGCGGGAGCTAATGAAAAACTGTTTTTT.

This chain uses TRBV9 with TRBJ1-3; no firm D call. The CDR3 consists of 13 residues. The V gene lost 0 bases and the J gene lost 5 bases, with 6 bases spanning the gap. Germline loops: CDR1 SGDLS, CDR2 YYNGEE. CDR3 nucleotides: TGTGCCAGCAGCGTAGGAGAAAGAAACACCATATATTTT. Translating it yields CASSVGERNTIYF.

The V call is TRBV28, the J call TRBJ1-1; D uncertain. This CDR3 region has 16 residues. Germline loops: CDR1 MDHEN, CDR2 SYDVKM. V was pared by 4 bases and J by 4 bases, with 19 bases between. CDR3 in amino acids: CASSSDYRAGFTEAFF. The CDR3, as DNA: TGTGCCAGCAGTTCAGACTATCGCGCGGGATTCACTGAAGCTTTCTTT.